The 2 T cell receptor beta chains below come from one sample, sequenced in a study of blood T cell repertoires in COVID-19. Generated by immunoSEQ multiplex PCR, the TCRdb table keeps only in-frame clones and is missing some. This repertoire shows about 260,000 clones, over 70% found once; its top ten account for about 1.6%. The sequenced material came from peripheral blood. All receptors derive from a middle-aged woman who had recovered from COVID-19.

The chain uses TRBV28 and TRBJ2-1, with a weak D call TRBD2 (6 bases). Germline assignment: CDR1 MDHEN and CDR2 SYDVKM. The CDR3 length is 14 residues. Trimming pared 7 bases from V and 8 bases from J, leaving 18 bases between. The CDR3 DNA reads TGTGCCAGCACGATGAGCCTTCCGGGGGATGAGCAGTTCTTC. This sequence encodes CASTMSLPGDEQFF.

The chain uses TRBV4-1 and TRBJ2-1; 8 bases are a match to TRBD2. J gave up 10 bases and V 0 bases, and 11 bases lay outside the gene matches. This CDR3 is 16 amino acids long. Germline values: CDR1 MGHRA, CDR2 YSYEKL. This CDR3 is CASSQEITGGLREQFF. As DNA, the CDR3 is TGCGCCAGCAGCCAAGAGATAACGGGGGGGCTTAGGGAGCAGTTCTTC.